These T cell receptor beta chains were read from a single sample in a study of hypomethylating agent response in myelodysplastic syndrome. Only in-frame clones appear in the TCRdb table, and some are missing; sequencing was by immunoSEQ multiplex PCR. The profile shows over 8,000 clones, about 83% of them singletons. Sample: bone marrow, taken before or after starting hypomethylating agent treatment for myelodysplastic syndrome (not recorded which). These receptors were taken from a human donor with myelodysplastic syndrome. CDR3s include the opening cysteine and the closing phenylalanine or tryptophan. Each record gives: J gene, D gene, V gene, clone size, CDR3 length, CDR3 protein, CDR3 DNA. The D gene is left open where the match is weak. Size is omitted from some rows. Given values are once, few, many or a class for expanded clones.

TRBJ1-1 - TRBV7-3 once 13 CASSLEQGTEAFF TGTGCCAGCAGCTTAGAGCAGGGCACTGAAGCTTTCTTT
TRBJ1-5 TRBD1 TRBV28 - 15 CASSYTGGGNQPQHF TGTGCCAGCAGTTATACAGGGGGAGGCAATCAGCCCCAGCATTTT
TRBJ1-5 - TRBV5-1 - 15 CASSLSGVKNQPQHF TGCGCCAGCAGCTTGTCGGGTGTGAAAAATCAGCCCCAGCATTTT
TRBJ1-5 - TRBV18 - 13 CASSAGGDQPQHF TGTGCCAGCTCAGCGGGGGGTGATCAGCCCCAGCATTTT
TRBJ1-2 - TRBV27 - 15 CASSFVGGLDYGYTF TGTGCCAGCAGTTTTGTGGGGGGATTGGACTATGGCTACACCTTC
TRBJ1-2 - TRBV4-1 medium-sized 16 CASSPTGPRGDYGYTF TGCGCCAGCAGCCCGACGGGCCCCCGAGGAGACTATGGCTACACCTTC
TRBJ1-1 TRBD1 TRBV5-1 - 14 CASSLWTGDTEAFF TGCGCCAGCAGCTTATGGACAGGGGACACTGAAGCTTTCTTT
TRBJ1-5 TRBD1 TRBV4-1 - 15 CASSVTDRGSQPQHF TGCGCCAGCAGCGTTACGGACAGGGGGAGTCAGCCCCAGCATTTT
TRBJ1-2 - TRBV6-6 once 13 CASSYISGYGYTF TGTGCCAGCAGTTACATCTCGGGATATGGCTACACCTTC
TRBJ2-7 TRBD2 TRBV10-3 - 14 CAISESGSGRRQYF TGTGCCATCAGTGAGTCAGGTAGCGGGAGACGGCAGTACTTC
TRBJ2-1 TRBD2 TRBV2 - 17 CASKVEKLAGEDNEQFF TGTGCCAGCAAGGTGGAGAAACTAGCGGGAGAAGATAATGAGCAGTTCTTC
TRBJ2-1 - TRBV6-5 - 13 CASSRGAYNEQFF TGTGCCAGCAGTCGGGGGGCTTACAATGAGCAGTTCTTC
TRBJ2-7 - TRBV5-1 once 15 CASSSALGQVGEQYF TGCGCCAGCAGCTCAGCGCTGGGTCAGGTGGGCGAGCAGTACTTC
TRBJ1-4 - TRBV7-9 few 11 CASSSQEKLFF TGTGCCAGCAGCTCCCAGGAAAAACTGTTTTTT
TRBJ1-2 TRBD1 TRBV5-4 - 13 CASRDRGGYGYTF TGTGCCAGCAGGGACAGGGGAGGATATGGCTACACCTTC
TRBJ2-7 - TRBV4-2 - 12 CASSPSGYEQYF TGTGCCAGCAGCCCCTCGGGCTACGAGCAGTACTTC
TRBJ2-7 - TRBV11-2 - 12 CASSLGRNEQYF TGTGCCAGCAGCTTAGGACGGAACGAGCAGTACTTC
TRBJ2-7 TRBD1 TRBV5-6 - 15 CASSLETGGGYEQYF TGTGCCAGCAGCTTGGAGACAGGGGGAGGGTACGAGCAGTACTTC